The 31 T cell receptor beta chains reported below all come from one sample, sequenced in a study of shared clonotypes between healthy human individuals. The data were produced by immunoSEQ multiplex PCR, yet TCRdb's version contains in-frame clones alone and is incomplete. The sample yields more than 900,000 clones, about 84% seen once. Sequencing used memory CD4+ T cells from PBMCs. As to subset: CD45RA-negative fraction. These receptor sequences come from a man aged 18 to 29 in good health. Some clones in this sample may be carry-over from other donors' samples.

The chain combines TRBV27 with TRBJ2-7; D is undetermined. Trimming took off 5 bases at V and 6 bases at J, with 14 bases between the two ends. Germline V gives CDR1 MNHEY, CDR2 SMNVEV (reference sequence). The CDR3 extends over 13 amino acids. CDR3 in amino acids: CASSPLNRVEQYF. The DNA for the CDR3 is TGTGCCAGCAGTCCCCTCAATCGGGTCGAGCAGTACTTC.

The chain couples TRBV5-1 to TRBJ2-1; maybe TRBD2 (5 bases). There are 14 residues in the CDR3. Deletions cut 3 bases from V and 1 base from J, with 8 bases between. Per germline, CDR1 SGHRS and CDR2 YFSETQ. In DNA form, the CDR3 reads TGCGCCAGCAGCTACCGGGAATCCTACAATGAGCAGTTCTTC. This codes for CASSYRESYNEQFF.

The chain employs TRBV28 and TRBJ1-2; D gene ambiguous. Germline CDR1 and CDR2: MDHEN and SYDVKM. This CDR3 spans 14 amino acids. V was pared by 6 bases and J by 6 bases, with 17 bases between. In DNA, the CDR3 is TGTGCCAGCAGATCGCCCGGACGGGGAAATGGCTACACCTTC. Its translation is CASRSPGRGNGYTF.

This clone showed up many times. Distinct nucleotide sequences in the sample also encode this CDR3. V and J are TRBV5-1 and TRBJ1-5; the D is unclear. The CDR3 consists of 15 residues. Deletions cut 0 bases from V and 0 bases from J, with 7 bases between. The V gene's germline CDR1 is SGHRS and CDR2 YFSETQ. In DNA form, the CDR3 reads TGCGCCAGCAGCTTGGGTGTTGATAGCAATCAGCCCCAGCATTTT. This codes for CASSLGVDSNQPQHF. The full variable domain, completed using reference TRBV5-1 and TRBJ1-5, is KAGVTQTPRYLIKTRGQQVTLSCSPISGHRSVSWYQQTPGQGLQFLFEYFSETQRNKGNFPGRFSGRQFSNSRSEMNVSTLELGDSALYLCASSLGVDSNQPQHFGDGTRLSIL.

The chain links TRBV4-3 to TRBJ2-2, with TRBD1 matching 7 bases. Germline V gene sequence: CDR1 LGHNA, CDR2 YSLEER. V lost 3 bases to trimming and J lost 0 bases; unmatched junction nucleotides: 1. The CDR3 runs to 15 residues. The CDR3 protein is CASSHGQANTGELFF. CDR3 nucleotides: TGCGCCAGCAGCCACGGACAGGCGAACACCGGGGAGCTGTTTTTT.

This chain joins TRBV5-1 and TRBJ2-1, with 9 bases fitting TRBD2. There are 15 residues in the CDR3. V was pared by 4 bases and J by 9 bases, with 11 bases of the junction left unmatched. Germline V CDR1 and CDR2: SGHRS, YFSETQ. The CDR3 region is CASSPFSGSISEQFF. CDR3 DNA: TGCGCCAGCAGCCCGTTTAGCGGGAGCATTTCTGAGCAGTTCTTC.

V is TRBV5-1 and J is TRBJ2-3; 9 bases line up with TRBD1. V lost 5 bases to trimming and J lost 5 bases; unmatched junction nucleotides: 9. The CDR3 spans 15 residues. Germline values: CDR1 SGHRS, CDR2 YFSETQ. CDR3 in amino acids: CASSPGTGREDTQYF. In DNA, the CDR3 is TGCGCCAGCAGTCCCGGGACAGGGAGGGAAGATACGCAGTATTTT. The complete variable domain, with remaining parts taken from reference TRBV5-1 and TRBJ2-3, reads KAGVTQTPRYLIKTRGQQVTLSCSPISGHRSVSWYQQTPGQGLQFLFEYFSETQRNKGNFPGRFSGRQFSNSRSEMNVSTLELGDSALYLCASSPGTGREDTQYFGPGTRLTVL.

About this clone itself: The identical CDR3 is also encoded by other nucleotide sequences in the sample. The rearrangement uses TRBV5-1 and TRBJ2-7, with TRBD2 matching over 8 bases. Trimming cost V 0 bases and J 1 base; bases outside gene matches: 0. The germline gives CDR1 SGHRS, CDR2 YFSETQ. The CDR3 runs 14 residues. The CDR3 loop is CASSLAGGSYEQYF. For the CDR3, the DNA is TGCGCCAGCAGCTTGGCGGGAGGGTCCTACGAGCAGTACTTC.

This rearrangement joins TRBV5-4 to TRBJ2-5, with a possible D match to TRBD1 (5 bases). Germline loops: CDR1 SGHNT, CDR2 YYREEE (reference sequence). CDR3 size: 13 residues. With 4 bases removed from V and 3 bases from J, the gap between germline ends came to 10 bases. CDR3 DNA sequence: TGTGCCAGCAGCCCACCGACAGAAGAGACCCAGTACTTC. It is translated as CASSPPTEETQYF.

The V call is TRBV28, the J call TRBJ1-2; D might be TRBD1 (5 bases). This CDR3 has 15 amino acids. Per germline, CDR1 MDHEN and CDR2 SYDVKM. V was trimmed by 8 bases and J by 0 bases, leaving 16 bases between them. This CDR3 is CASRTGVAANYGYTF. The CDR3 nucleotides read TGTGCCAGCCGAACGGGGGTAGCCGCTAACTATGGCTACACCTTC.

The gene calls are TRBV19 and TRBJ1-2; 7 nucleotides line up with TRBD1. CDR1 is LNHDA, CDR2 SQIVND, per germline (reference sequence). The length of the CDR3 is 14 residues. With 3 bases clipped from V and 7 bases from J, the junction kept 8 bases outside the gene matches. CDR3 sequence reads: CASSMGTAPFGYTF. The CDR3 DNA reads as TGTGCCAGTAGTATGGGGACAGCCCCTTTTGGCTACACCTTC.

The CDR3 nucleotides are TGTGCCAGTAGGCGACAGGTCAGCACTGAAGCTTTCTTT. Translating it yields CASRRQVSTEAFF. This chain joins TRBV19 and TRBJ1-1; D might be TRBD1 (6 bases). Trimming took off 6 bases at V and 4 bases at J, with 12 bases between the two ends. The CDR3 totals 13 residues. CDR1 is LNHDA, CDR2 SQIVND, per germline (reference sequence).

This clone has more than one count but fewer than ten. The J gene is TRBJ2-7, the V gene TRBV5-1; D possibly corresponds to TRBD1 (6 bases). The CDR3 totals 14 residues. Trimming left V 2 bases short and J 4 bases short, with 13 bases between. Germline lookup yields CDR1 SGHRS and CDR2 YFSETQ. CDR3 nucleotide sequence: TGCGCCAGCAGCTTTCGGACAGAAGCATACGAGCAGTACTTC. Translation gives CASSFRTEAYEQYF.

This rearrangement joins TRBV4-1 to TRBJ1-2; 9 positions agree with TRBD1. V gave up 6 bases and J gave up 1 base; unmatched junction bases: 9. The CDR3 runs 16 residues. Germline CDR1 reads MGHRA; CDR2 reads YSYEKL. The CDR3 sequence: CASRSLGQGFNYGYTF. CDR3 DNA: TGCGCCAGCAGATCCTTGGGACAGGGATTTAACTATGGCTACACCTTC.

This chain links TRBV7-8 with TRBJ1-4; D uncertain. V lost 2 bases, J lost 8 bases, and 15 bases lay in between. Germline CDR1 is SGHVS and CDR2 is FQNEAQ. There are 15 residues in the CDR3. The CDR3 coding sequence is TGTGCCAGCAGCTTATATGTGGGTAGAGAGGAAAAACTGTTTTTT. Protein product: CASSLYVGREEKLFF.

The chain carries TRBV28 and TRBJ1-1; D uncertain. The CDR3 is 13 amino acids. V shed 1 base and J shed 6 bases, with 9 bases lying between them. Germline assignment: CDR1 MDHEN and CDR2 SYDVKM. CDR3 DNA sequence: TGTGCCAGCAGTTTATACGGGATCCCTGAAGCTTTCTTT. Translating it yields CASSLYGIPEAFF.

The chain couples TRBV7-2 to TRBJ1-4; possibly TRBD1 for D (5 bases). Deletions cut 5 bases from V and 8 bases from J, with 18 bases between. CDR1 and CDR2 from the germline V gene are SGHTA and FQGNSA. This CDR3 has 15 amino acids. In DNA form, the CDR3 reads TGTGCCAGCAGCCGTAGAGACAGACTCCCAGAAAAACTGTTTTTT. This codes for CASSRRDRLPEKLFF.

The chain couples TRBV4-2 to TRBJ2-3; D is perhaps TRBD1 (6 bases). The germline V gene encodes CDR1 LGHNA and CDR2 YNFKEQ. This CDR3 comprises 17 residues. The V gene lost 1 base and the J gene lost 2 bases, with 16 bases spanning the gap. This CDR3 reads CASSQGGRGGVTDTQYF. The DNA for the CDR3 is TGTGCCAGCAGCCAAGGGGGGCGCGGAGGCGTCACAGATACGCAGTATTTT.

The chain carries TRBV5-1 and TRBJ1-5, with D uncertain. The CDR3 is 13 residues long. The germline V and J ends were trimmed by 1 base and 3 bases, with 5 bases remaining between them. The V gene's germline CDR1 is SGHRS and CDR2 YFSETQ. The CDR3 coding sequence is TGCGCCAGCAGCTTGAATATCAATCAGCCCCAGCATTTT. It specifies CASSLNINQPQHF.

The chain employs TRBV7-3 and TRBJ2-6, with no clear D. V was shortened by 2 bases and J by 4 bases, with 9 bases between the two germline ends. Germline assignment: CDR1 SGHTA and CDR2 FQGTGA. The CDR3 loop spans 15 amino acids. CDR3 protein: CASSLVGPGANVLTF. The DNA of the CDR3 is TGTGCCAGCAGCTTAGTAGGACCGGGGGCCAACGTCCTGACTTTC. Full variable domain (outside the CDR3, taken from reference TRBV7-3 and TRBJ2-6): GAGVSQTPSNKVTEKGKYVELRCDPISGHTALYWYRQSLGQGPEFLIYFQGTGAADDSGLPNDRFFAVRPEGSVSTLKIQRTERGDSAVYLCASSLVGPGANVLTFGAGSRLTVL.

This clone was counted only a few times. The chain uses TRBV28 and TRBJ1-5; tentative D call: TRBD1 (5 bases). Trimming took off 2 bases at V and 3 bases at J, with 14 bases between the two ends. The CDR3 consists of 16 residues. The germline V gene has CDR1 MDHEN and CDR2 SYDVKM. The CDR3 protein is CASSLVDSEYNQPQHF. CDR3 DNA sequence: TGTGCCAGCAGTTTAGTTGACAGTGAATACAATCAGCCCCAGCATTTT.

This chain connects TRBV5-1 to TRBJ2-4, with D maybe TRBD2 (6 bases). Germline V gene lookup returns CDR1 SGHRS and CDR2 YFSETQ. The length of the CDR3 is 16 residues. Trimming shortened V by 0 bases and J by 1 base, and 11 bases separated the two germline ends. The DNA for the CDR3 is TGCGCCAGCAGCTTGGCGGGCGGGGCGGCCAAAAACATTCAGTACTTC. Protein: CASSLAGGAAKNIQYF.

The chain combines TRBV27 with TRBJ2-2; TRBD1 matches at 8 bases. Unmatched junction bases numbered 16, after V lost 6 bases and J lost 7 bases. The CDR3 spans 17 residues. Germline V gene sequence: CDR1 MNHEY, CDR2 SMNVEV (reference sequence). The chain's CDR3 is CASRPRSLDRVNGELFF. The CDR3 bases are TGTGCCAGCAGGCCTCGCTCTTTGGACAGGGTTAACGGGGAGCTGTTTTTT.

The chain couples TRBV28 to TRBJ1-6; D is undetermined. V lost 2 bases, J lost 7 bases, and 15 bases lay in between. CDR3 size: 16 residues. The germline CDR1 and CDR2 sequences are MDHEN and SYDVKM. The CDR3: CASSLVGHSGNSPLHF. The CDR3 DNA reads as TGTGCCAGCAGTTTAGTGGGCCACAGTGGAAATTCACCCCTCCACTTT.

This clone occurred a few times. The chain couples TRBV5-5 to TRBJ2-7; no clear D. The CDR3 extends over 14 amino acids. The V gene lost 3 bases and the J gene lost 5 bases, with 15 bases spanning the gap. Germline CDR1 SGHKS, CDR2 YYEKEE (reference sequence). CDR3 DNA sequence: TGTGCCAGCAGCTCGTCTTCGACCCCCCACGAGCAGTACTTC. As protein: CASSSSSTPHEQYF.

V gene TRBV5-1 combines with J gene TRBJ2-3; no definite D call. The germline CDR1 and CDR2 sequences are SGHRS and YFSETQ. V lost 0 bases, J lost 0 bases, and 11 bases lay in between. The CDR3 runs to 16 residues. In nucleotides, the CDR3 is TGCGCCAGCAGCTTGGAGAGCGTAACTAGCACAGATACGCAGTATTTT. Protein: CASSLESVTSTDTQYF.

The chain's CDR3 is CASSATGAQETQYF. CDR3 nucleotides: TGTGCCAGCAGCGCAACAGGGGCACAGGAGACCCAGTACTTC. The genes are TRBV7-3 and TRBJ2-5; 7 bases agree with TRBD1. The trim removed 5 bases at V and 5 bases at J, leaving 8 bases unmatched. Germline-derived CDR1 and CDR2 are SGHTA and FQGTGA. This CDR3 is built from 14 residues.

The rearrangement links TRBV7-2 to TRBJ2-7; D might be TRBD1 (6 bases). V lost 1 base, J lost 9 bases, and 13 bases lay in between. Germline CDR1 and CDR2: SGHTA and FQGNSA. The CDR3 is 13 amino acids. The CDR3 is CASSLEAGATQYF. In DNA, the CDR3 is TGTGCCAGCAGCTTAGAGGCAGGGGCAACGCAGTACTTC.

CDR3 residues: CASSIADRGVTEAFF. CDR3 in DNA: TGTGCCAGTTCGATTGCGGACAGGGGGGTGACTGAAGCTTTCTTT. V gene TRBV18 combines with J gene TRBJ1-1; 10 nucleotides align to TRBD1. After removal of 9 bases from V and 5 bases from J, the junction contained 12 bases not matched to a gene. Germline V gene sequence: CDR1 KGHSH, CDR2 LQKENI. The CDR3 is 15 residues long.

The chain joins TRBV5-4 to TRBJ1-4; 8 bases align to TRBD1. The CDR3 spans 15 residues. Germline values: CDR1 SGHNT, CDR2 YYREEE (reference sequence). V trimming: 0 bases; J trimming: 5 bases; junction bases outside the gene matches: 3. CDR3 residues: CASSLVAGGNEKLFF. Written as DNA, the CDR3 is TGTGCCAGCAGCTTGGTGGCAGGGGGCAATGAAAAACTGTTTTTT.

The V gene is TRBV20-1, the J gene TRBJ1-1, with D hard to call. V was pared by 0 bases and J by 14 bases, with 13 bases between. The CDR3 is 11 residues long. Germline loops: CDR1 DFQATT, CDR2 SNEGSKA (reference sequence). CDR3 region: CSARDRGIRFF. As DNA, the CDR3 is TGCAGTGCTAGAGATCGGGGTATTCGCTTCTTT.